This entry lists 23 T cell receptor beta chains sequenced from one sample in a study of OX40 agonist ivuxolimab in advanced cancers. Sequenced by immunoSEQ multiplex PCR; TCRdb stores in-frame clones only, minus some. The data show approximately 60,000 clones, approximately 86% seen once. The starting material was CD4+ or CD8+ T cells sorted from blood, obtained in a trial of the OX40 agonist ivuxolimab. These receptors originate from an adult with an advanced solid tumor such as melanoma, head and neck, liver or kidney cancer.

This chain connects TRBV7-2 to TRBJ2-3; a possible D gene is TRBD2 (5 bases). In germline, CDR1 is SGHTA, CDR2 FQGNSA. This CDR3 is built from 15 residues. V lost 2 bases and J 4 bases, leaving 13 bases between the germline ends. The CDR3 here is CASSLRRGGPDTQYF. CDR3 in DNA: TGTGCCAGCAGCTTAAGAAGAGGCGGGCCAGATACGCAGTATTTT.

This clone was counted between two and nine times. The chain is built from TRBV4-1 and TRBJ2-7; D call uncertain. This CDR3 comprises 13 residues. Germline V gene sequence: CDR1 MGHRA, CDR2 YSYEKL. The V and J ends lost 0 bases and 2 bases respectively, with 5 bases between them. This CDR3 reads CASSQESTYEQYF. CDR3 coding DNA: TGCGCCAGCAGCCAAGAGAGCACCTACGAGCAGTACTTC.

Here the CDR3 reads CASSQGSYTGELFF. In DNA form, the CDR3 reads TGTGCCAGCTCACAGGGGTCATACACCGGGGAGCTGTTTTTT. The chain carries TRBV18 and TRBJ2-2; D is perhaps TRBD1 (5 bases). CDR3 length: 14 residues. Trimming stripped 4 bases from V and 3 bases from J, with 9 bases between. The germline V gene encodes CDR1 KGHSH and CDR2 LQKENI.

CDR3: CASRKQGAQTEAFF. CDR3 bases: TGTGCCAGCAGAAAACAGGGGGCGCAGACTGAAGCTTTCTTT. The chain is built from TRBV6-5 and TRBJ1-1; 9 bases line up with TRBD1. The CDR3 is made up of 14 amino acids. Trimming cost V 6 bases and J 5 bases; bases outside gene matches: 7. CDR1 and CDR2 (germline): MNHEY, SVGAGI.

The V and J genes are TRBV2 and TRBJ1-3; D is ambiguous. The CDR3 loop spans 16 amino acids. CDR1 is SNHLY and CDR2 is FYNNEI in the germline V gene. The V end was cut by 2 bases, the J end by 4 bases, with 15 bases between. CDR3 loop: CASSEHPGYSGNTIYF. CDR3 in DNA: TGTGCCAGCAGTGAACACCCGGGTTATTCGGGAAACACCATATATTTT. The full variable domain, rest sourced from reference TRBV2 and TRBJ1-3, is EPEVTQTPSHQVTQMGQEVILRCVPISNHLYFYWYRQILGQKVEFLVSFYNNEISEKSEIFDDQFSVERPDGSNFTLKIRSTKLEDSAMYFCASSEHPGYSGNTIYFGEGSWLTVV.

The rearrangement links TRBV6-1 to TRBJ2-2, with a tentative D call TRBD1 (6 bases). The CDR3 contains 16 residues. Per germline, CDR1 MNHNS and CDR2 SASEGT. The V and J ends lost 2 bases and 9 bases respectively, with 19 bases between them. CDR3 in amino acids: CASSESWVGANRELFF. In nucleotides, the CDR3 is TGTGCCAGCAGTGAATCGTGGGTGGGGGCGAACAGGGAGCTGTTTTTT.

The chain joins TRBV6-1 to TRBJ2-7; 9 nucleotides line up with TRBD2. The V and J ends lost 1 base and 5 bases, in that order; junction bases with no gene match: 3. This CDR3 is 14 amino acids long. Germline CDR1 MNHNS, CDR2 SASEGT. The CDR3 is CASSEGGRAHEQYF. CDR3 coding DNA: TGTGCCAGCAGTGAAGGCGGGAGGGCCCACGAGCAGTACTTC.

Worth noting for this clone: Within the sample, other DNA sequences also encode this same CDR3. The chain uses TRBV4-2 and TRBJ2-1; 8 nucleotides line up with TRBD2. The CDR3 has 16 amino acids. V trimming: 0 bases; J trimming: 3 bases; junction bases outside the gene matches: 4. Germline CDR1 LGHNA, CDR2 YNFKEQ. The CDR3 sequence is CASSQDRREGYNEQFF. CDR3 DNA: TGTGCCAGCAGCCAAGATCGTCGGGAGGGCTACAATGAGCAGTTCTTC.

This rearrangement joins TRBV13 to TRBJ2-1; TRBD2 matches at 7 bases. From germline, CDR1 is PRHDT and CDR2 FYEKMQ (reference sequence). This CDR3 comprises 17 residues. The J segment lost 6 bases and the V segment lost 1 base, leaving 12 bases of the junction unmatched. This CDR3 is CASSLEPTSRTSNEQFF. Here the CDR3 DNA reads TGTGCCAGCAGCTTAGAACCGACTAGCCGGACCTCCAATGAGCAGTTCTTC.

The V gene is TRBV9, the J gene TRBJ2-1, with 9 bases fitting TRBD2. From germline, CDR1 is SGDLS and CDR2 YYNGEE. V was pared by 0 bases and J by 16 bases, with 14 bases of the junction left unmatched. The length of the CDR3 is 15 residues. CDR3 bases: TGTGCCAGCAGCGTAGATCCAGGTGAACTAGCGGGCCTATTCTTC. Translation gives CASSVDPGELAGLFF.

The rearrangement uses TRBV6-6 and TRBJ1-3; D is unresolved. V dropped 2 bases and J dropped 0 bases, with 8 bases sitting between them. Germline CDR1 MNHNY, CDR2 SVGAGI (reference sequence). The CDR3 is 15 residues long. As DNA, the CDR3 is TGTGCCAGCAGTTACCGGGCGGACTCTGGAAACACCATATATTTT. It codes for CASSYRADSGNTIYF.

The chain is built from TRBV6-5 and TRBJ2-7; D gene uncertain. V lost 3 bases and J lost 2, with 17 bases in between. The CDR3 spans 16 residues. Germline values: CDR1 MNHEY, CDR2 SVGAGI. The CDR3 DNA reads TGTGCCAGCAGTTATCAACTTCCGGGTTTTACCTACGAGCAGTACTTC. Its translation: CASSYQLPGFTYEQYF.

The chain links TRBV9 to TRBJ2-2; tentative D call: TRBD1 (6 bases). CDR1 and CDR2 from the germline V gene are SGDLS and YYNGEE. This CDR3 region has 16 residues. V dropped 3 bases and J dropped 2 bases, with 14 bases sitting between them. The CDR3 sequence: CASSASGARNTGELFF. The CDR3 nucleotides read TGTGCCAGCAGCGCCTCAGGGGCCCGTAACACCGGGGAGCTGTTTTTT.

Only one count was recorded for this clone. The chain couples TRBV11-3 to TRBJ2-1; D gene ambiguous. Trimming took off 3 bases at V and 5 bases at J, with 8 bases between the two ends. The CDR3 is 13 residues long. Germline V lookup: CDR1 SGHNT, CDR2 YENEEA. The CDR3 here is CASSFQRNNEQFF. The CDR3 nucleotides are TGTGCCAGCAGCTTCCAGCGAAACAATGAGCAGTTCTTC.

The sample holds one count of this clone. This rearrangement joins TRBV19 to TRBJ2-7; no definite D call. CDR3 length: 17 residues. CDR1 and CDR2 from the germline V gene are LNHDA and SQIVND (reference sequence). Trimming cost V 6 bases and J 2 bases, with 23 bases left between them. Here the CDR3 DNA reads TGTGCCAGTAGCCTAGTCCCAACCGGGTTCCCTACCTACGAGCAGTACTTC. It is translated as CASSLVPTGFPTYEQYF.

This chain joins TRBV7-3 and TRBJ2-1, with TRBD2 matching over 7 bases. This CDR3 comprises 14 residues. CDR1 is SGHTA, CDR2 FQGTGA, per germline. Losses at the gene ends were 4 bases for V and 4 bases for J; bases not matched to a gene: 4. The CDR3 is CASSSGLPYNEQFF. The CDR3 bases are TGTGCCAGCAGCTCGGGACTACCTTACAATGAGCAGTTCTTC. The full variable domain, completed using reference TRBV7-3 and TRBJ2-1, is GAGVSQTPSNKVTEKGKYVELRCDPISGHTALYWYRQSLGQGPEFLIYFQGTGAADDSGLPNDRFFAVRPEGSVSTLKIQRTERGDSAVYLCASSSGLPYNEQFFGPGTRLTVL.

The chain combines TRBV18 with TRBJ2-7, with D maybe TRBD2 (5 bases). Trimming pared 7 bases from V and 3 bases from J, leaving 13 bases between. This CDR3 is 13 amino acids long. Germline V gives CDR1 KGHSH, CDR2 LQKENI. CDR3 in amino acids: CASYSGYDYEQYF. The CDR3 DNA sequence: TGTGCCAGCTACAGCGGTTACGACTACGAGCAGTACTTC.

The chain uses TRBV15 and TRBJ1-2, with 10 bases aligning to TRBD1. V lost 5 bases to trimming and J lost 2 bases; unmatched junction nucleotides: 5. The CDR3 loop spans 15 amino acids. CDR1 is LNHNV and CDR2 is YYDKDF in the germline V gene (reference sequence). The CDR3 sequence: CATSLTGGKNYGYTF. DNA for the CDR3: TGTGCCACCAGCCTGACAGGGGGCAAGAACTATGGCTACACCTTC.

The V call is TRBV7-9, the J call TRBJ2-1; 11 bases line up with TRBD2. V shed 6 bases and J 2 bases; nucleotides not matched to a gene: 3. Germline V gives CDR1 SEHNR, CDR2 FQNEAQ (reference sequence). The CDR3 extends over 15 amino acids. CDR3 residues: CASRLGLAAYNEQFF. The CDR3 DNA follows: TGTGCCAGCAGGCTGGGACTAGCGGCCTACAATGAGCAGTTCTTC.

In this sample, this clone turned up a few times. The V gene is TRBV14, the J gene TRBJ1-2; D gene ambiguous. Trimming shortened V by 0 bases and J by 5 bases, and 7 bases separated the two germline ends. Germline CDR1 and CDR2: SGHDN and FVKESK. This CDR3 contains 13 residues. For the CDR3, the DNA is TGTGCCAGCAGCCAAGATACAGATTATGGCTACACCTTC. Protein product: CASSQDTDYGYTF.

The CDR3 region has the DNA TGCGCCAGCAGCCAAGGATCTAGCGGGAAACACACCGGGGAGCTGTTTTTT. Protein: CASSQGSSGKHTGELFF. This sequence joins TRBV4-1 and TRBJ2-2; TRBD2 aligns across 9 bases. The ends lost 1 base at V and 3 bases at J; junction bases unmatched: 6. The CDR3 runs 17 residues. Germline V gene sequence: CDR1 MGHRA, CDR2 YSYEKL.

The V and J genes are TRBV27 and TRBJ2-2; 13 nucleotides line up with TRBD2. The ends lost 4 bases at V and 6 bases at J; junction bases unmatched: 11. The CDR3 is 18 amino acids. The germline V gene encodes CDR1 MNHEY and CDR2 SMNVEV (reference sequence). DNA of the CDR3: TGTGCCAGCAGTTCTTGGACTAGCGGGAGAAGAGCGTCCGGGGAGCTGTTTTTT. Its protein product is CASSSWTSGRRASGELFF.

This chain connects TRBV27 to TRBJ2-7, with D perhaps given as TRBD1 or TRBD2 (5 bases each). The V end was cut by 5 bases, the J end by 3 bases, with 11 bases between. CDR1 and CDR2 (germline): MNHEY, SMNVEV (reference sequence). CDR3 length: 13 amino acids. The CDR3 sequence is CASSPGPHYEQYF. The CDR3 nucleotides read TGTGCCAGCAGTCCGGGACCGCACTACGAGCAGTACTTC.